A selection of T cell receptor beta chains follows, all from one sample in a study of T cell responses to AZD1222 COVID-19 vaccine. The repertoire was sequenced with immunoSEQ multiplex PCR; TCRdb's copy has only in-frame clones and lacks some. The table includes more than 100,000 clones, approximately 90% detected once. The sequenced sample was peripheral blood, obtained on day 0 of AZD1222 vaccination. These TCRs come from an adult in good health. CDR3s include the opening cysteine and the closing phenylalanine or tryptophan. Only some rows state a clone size, as once, few, many or a class for expanded clones.

j_call v_call cdr3_length clone_size cdr3_aa
TRBJ1-5 TRBV3-1/TRBV3-2 13 once CASSQDLNQPQHF
TRBJ1-1 TRBV29-1 14 once CSVWDRGLNTEAFF
TRBJ1-1 TRBV19 14 NA CASSIWGQATEAFF
TRBJ2-1 TRBV27 13 once CASRAGGNNEQFF
TRBJ1-2 TRBV27 14 once CASSLSRDSYGYTF
TRBJ2-5 TRBV30 16 NA CAWSVLGGTAQETQYF
TRBJ2-2 TRBV19 15 NA CASDLRDREGGELFF
TRBJ2-5 TRBV19 15 NA CASSIRQGSGGTQYF
TRBJ2-7 TRBV19 16 NA CASSISGTGEFYEQYF
TRBJ2-6 TRBV4-2 19 NA CASSQRGRTGAAGANVLTF
TRBJ1-1 TRBV7-2 14 NA CASSLRRGNTEAFF
TRBJ1-2 TRBV19 14 once CASSSLDRGVGYTF
TRBJ2-5 TRBV30 18 NA CAWSGGLAGDLPLETQYF
TRBJ2-7 TRBV6-1 15 NA CASSDRTSGGYEQYF
TRBJ2-7 TRBV11-2 15 NA CASSLETGAWYEQYF
TRBJ1-2 TRBV7-9 15 NA CASSQTGGAGYGYTF
TRBJ2-7 TRBV7-8 14 NA CASSPGEGSYEQYF
TRBJ2-5 TRBV5-6 16 NA CASRGLGTGGEETQYF
TRBJ2-2 TRBV5-4 16 NA CASSGSGSRLAGELFF
TRBJ2-1 TRBV6-6 14 NA CASTGTSGANEQFF
TRBJ1-2 TRBV12-3/TRBV12-4 13 NA CASSLDGVNGYTF
TRBJ1-1 TRBV5-5 13 NA CASSSRGGTEAFF
TRBJ2-7 TRBV24-1 13 NA CATSAADTYEQYF
TRBJ1-5 TRBV12-3/TRBV12-4 13 NA CASRGGGNQPQHF
TRBJ2-4 TRBV6-1 14 NA CASRKQGTANIQYF
TRBJ1-1 TRBV10-3 13 NA CAISAGMNTEAFF
TRBJ1-4 TRBV6-5 15 once CASSSGQGGNEKLFF
TRBJ2-3 TRBV4-3 12 NA CASSQDTNTQYF
TRBJ2-1 TRBV19 14 NA CASSIGLVANEQFF
TRBJ1-3 TRBV7-2 14 NA CASSLRGAGNTIYF
TRBJ2-7 TRBV28 14 NA CASSPASIGYEQYF
TRBJ2-6 TRBV9 16 NA CASRGPSASGANVLTF
TRBJ1-1 TRBV18 14 NA CASETGAYNTEAFF
TRBJ1-2 TRBV28 15 NA CASSLLDSGGDGYTF
TRBJ1-5 TRBV3-1/TRBV3-2 16 NA CASSQGRGIDRGPQHF
TRBJ1-5 TRBV7-6 14 NA CASSLDPLYQPQHF
TRBJ2-3 TRBV6-4 17 few CASSESSGAFHTDTQYF
TRBJ2-5 TRBV20-1 11 NA CSALGRETQYF
TRBJ2-3 TRBV5-4 16 NA CASSLSPDRRSDTQYF
TRBJ2-1 TRBV28 15 NA CAAFPMQGARNEQFF
TRBJ1-1 TRBV2 13 NA CASSDPLDTEAFF
TRBJ1-5 TRBV27 15 NA CASSLSSAAGQPQHF
TRBJ2-7 TRBV11-2 15 NA CASSLEGVGTYEQYF
TRBJ1-2 TRBV6-1 14 NA CASSESDRNYGYTF
TRBJ2-7 TRBV7-8 14 NA CASSRRGVSYEQYF
TRBJ1-2 TRBV5-8 13 NA CASRPSGGYGYTF
TRBJ2-2 TRBV7-9 11 NA CASGEAGELFF
TRBJ2-7 TRBV28 18 once CASSLGPSGGLSSYEQYF
TRBJ1-2 TRBV7-3 15 NA CASRRSDRGFYGYTF
TRBJ2-3 TRBV9 20 NA CASSGSQAGGTASSTDTQYF
TRBJ2-7 TRBV6-6 14 NA CASSYSFGSYEQYF
TRBJ2-2 TRBV6-5 15 few CASNRLAGGDGELFF
TRBJ1-2 TRBV5-1 15 NA CASSLMTGNNYGYTF
TRBJ2-1 TRBV19 14 NA CASSMASEFNEQFF
TRBJ1-1 TRBV29-1 14 NA CSVEDFTGKAEAFF
TRBJ2-5 TRBV5-1 13 NA CASRYGQQETQYF
TRBJ1-1 TRBV6-4 14 NA CASQKGADRTEAFF
TRBJ2-1 TRBV27 16 NA CASSPHRDSSYNEQFF
TRBJ2-2 TRBV7-8 15 few CASSLASEGTGELFF
TRBJ2-3 TRBV27 16 NA CASSPYYLSYTDTQYF